The clone carrying this T cell receptor (beta chain) was picked up many times. The germline gene is not matched at one end of the junction; a read error may be the cause. The source of the sample is a study of Graves' ophthalmopathy and Graves' hyperthyroidism. As the template, RNA transcripts were used to amplify TCR beta CDR3 regions. Investigators did first-round RT-PCR with HTBI primers, then second-round multiplex PCR. TCRdb reprocessed the multiplex PCR reads with MiXCR, giving one entry per CDR3 protein. Among about 640,000 distinct CDR3 sequences listed, roughly two fifths were seen once. The specimen sequenced was peripheral blood. This sequence was found in an adult man with Graves' ophthalmopathy.

CDR3: CASSLSVDSQETQYF. The CDR3 nucleotides read TGTGCTAGCAGCTTATCGGTTGACAGTCAAGAGACCCAGTACTTC. This sequence joins TRBV7-7 and TRBJ2-5, with TRBD1 as a possible D gene (5 bases). Germline V gene sequence: CDR1 SSHAT, CDR2 FNYEAQ (reference sequence). This CDR3 contains 15 residues.